The 13 T cell receptor beta chains reported below all come from one sample, sequenced in a study of T cell responses to AZD1222 COVID-19 vaccine (dated by TCRdb to the early 2020s). The time point label, read with the paper, signifies: about 28 days (+/-7) after the second vaccine dose. The library was generated by the immunoSEQ multiplex PCR assay. In its TCRdb copy, this immuneACCESS table keeps in-frame sequences only and misses some clones. Where compared with another copy, unresolved V genes explain less than half of these, and the others have no known cause. The sample table holds fewer than 150,000 clones, of which roughly 91% were seen once. The ten biggest clones cover about 7.4% of the sample. Sequenced here: peripheral blood, sampled 28 days after the second AZD1222 dose. The source of these receptors is an adult who received the AZD1222 COVID-19 vaccine.

In nucleotides, the CDR3 is TGTGCCAGCAGGCGGACAGGGGTCGACGAGCAGTACTTC. This sequence encodes CASRRTGVDEQYF. V and J are TRBV12-3 or TRBV12-4 and TRBJ2-7; the match to TRBD1 covers 9 bases. With V trimmed by 6 bases and J by 5 bases, 5 bases remained unmatched. There are 13 residues in the CDR3.

This clone was seen once. This chain links TRBV11-3 with TRBJ2-7; D is uncertain. The CDR3 is 11 amino acids. The V and J ends lost 2 bases and 7 bases respectively, with 6 bases between them. Germline values: CDR1 SGHNT, CDR2 YENEEA. The CDR3 bases are TGTGCCAGCAGCTTAAATGGGGAGCAGTACTTC. Protein product: CASSLNGEQYF.

The gene calls are TRBV3-1 (or the pseudogene TRBV3-2) and TRBJ2-3; TRBD1 matches 7 bases. V shed 6 bases and J 0 bases; nucleotides not matched to a gene: 3. This CDR3 region has 14 residues. Germline lookup yields CDR1 LGHDT and CDR2 YNNKEL (reference sequence). The CDR3, as DNA: TGTGCCAGCAGACGACAGGGTAGCACAGATACGCAGTATTTT. It yields the protein CASRRQGSTDTQYF.

The chain has TRBV6-5 and TRBJ2-3; D assignment may be TRBD1 or TRBD2 (5 bases each). CDR1 is MNHEY, CDR2 SVGAGI, per germline. The V and J ends lost 8 bases and 1 base respectively, with 13 bases between them. The CDR3 is made up of 14 amino acids. The CDR3 DNA follows: TGTGCCAGCGGCGCTAGCAGGGGCACAGATACGCAGTATTTT. Residues: CASGASRGTDTQYF.

The gene calls are TRBV3-1 (or the pseudogene TRBV3-2) and TRBJ2-7; D possibly corresponds to TRBD2 (5 bases). The V end was cut by 3 bases, the J end by 0 bases, with 15 bases between. The CDR3 is made up of 16 amino acids. Germline values: CDR1 LGHDT, CDR2 YNNKEL (reference sequence). CDR3 amino acids: CASSQRQAGLSYEQYF. As DNA, the CDR3 is TGTGCCAGCAGCCAGCGGCAGGCGGGTCTCTCCTACGAGCAGTACTTC.

The chain carries TRBV15 and TRBJ2-3, with 10 nucleotides matching TRBD2. J was trimmed by 1 base and V by 5 bases; bases with no gene match: 6. Per the germline V gene, CDR1 is LNHNV and CDR2 is YYDKDF (reference sequence). This CDR3 spans 16 amino acids. CDR3 sequence: CATSVSGRGGTDTQYF. CDR3 nucleotides: TGTGCCACCAGCGTCAGCGGGAGGGGGGGCACAGATACGCAGTATTTT.

This chain connects TRBV18 to TRBJ2-1, with TRBD1 matching over 8 bases. Germline values: CDR1 KGHSH, CDR2 LQKENI. The V segment lost 3 bases and the J segment 6 bases; nucleotides outside the gene matches: 13. The CDR3 is 17 amino acids. The DNA of the CDR3 is TGTGCCAGCTCACCCCGGGTACAGGGGGAATGGGGCAATGAGCAGTTCTTC. It encodes CASSPRVQGEWGNEQFF.

The chain links TRBV7-9 to TRBJ1-2; D is uncertain. Per germline, CDR1 SEHNR and CDR2 FQNEAQ (reference sequence). CDR3 size: 12 residues. V dropped 3 bases and J dropped 3 bases, with 5 bases sitting between them. The CDR3, as DNA: TGTGCCAGCAGCTTCCTTTACTATGGCTACACCTTC. This codes for CASSFLYYGYTF.

V and J are TRBV4-3 and TRBJ2-7; a weak D match, TRBD1 (5 bases). Looked up from germline, CDR1 is LGHNA and CDR2 is YSLEER. CDR3 length equals 18 residues. The V and J ends lost 0 bases and 1 base respectively, with 19 bases between them. CDR3 nucleotide sequence: TGCGCCAGCAGCCAAGATAGGGGTGGGGCAACCCTTTCCTACGAGCAGTACTTC. Translated: CASSQDRGGATLSYEQYF.

With respect to this clone: At one end, the junction sequence differs from germline, possibly due to a read error. The genes are TRBV7-7 and TRBJ2-5, with 9 positions matching TRBD2. CDR1 SSHAT and CDR2 FNYEAQ come from the germline V gene (reference sequence). The CDR3 is 18 amino acids. Here the CDR3 reads CASSSGLAWQNGQETQYF. The CDR3 DNA is TGTGCTAGCAGCAGCGGACTAGCGTGGCAGAACGGTCAAGAGACCCAGTACTTC.

Details on this clone: The identical CDR3 is also encoded by other nucleotide sequences in the sample. The chain's CDR3 is CASAGPYEQYF. The CDR3 DNA sequence: TGTGCCAGCGCAGGACCCTACGAGCAGTACTTC. The chain joins TRBV7-9 to TRBJ2-7; no reliable D call. Germline V CDR1 and CDR2: SEHNR, FQNEAQ (reference sequence). This CDR3 has 11 amino acids. Deletions cut 8 bases from V and 2 bases from J, with 7 bases between.

This rearrangement joins TRBV28 to TRBJ2-7, with a weak D call TRBD1 (5 bases). This CDR3 spans 15 amino acids. Germline assignment: CDR1 MDHEN and CDR2 SYDVKM. The V and J ends lost 3 bases and 3 bases respectively, with 15 bases between them. CDR3 sequence reads: CASSLLVGRVYEQYF. The CDR3 coding sequence is TGTGCCAGCAGTTTGCTTGTGGGCAGGGTCTACGAGCAGTACTTC. Full variable domain (remainder filled in from reference TRBV28 and TRBJ2-7): DVKVTQSSRYLVKRTGEKVFLECVQDMDHENMFWYRQDPGLGLRLIYFSYDVKMKEKGDIPEGYSVSREKKERFSLILESASTNQTSMYLCASSLLVGRVYEQYFGPGTRLTVT.

The V call is TRBV20-1, the J call TRBJ2-7, with no clear D. From germline, CDR1 is DFQATT and CDR2 SNEGSKA (reference sequence). The CDR3 sequence is 13 residues long. V dropped 3 bases and J dropped 1 base, with 10 bases sitting between them. CDR3 in amino acids: CSASLHRSYEQYF. In nucleotides, the CDR3 is TGCAGTGCTAGTTTGCACAGATCCTACGAGCAGTACTTC.